Presented here are 26 T cell receptor beta chains from one specimen sequenced in a study of vaccination and CD4 T cells after COVID-19 (dated by TCRdb to 2022 to 2024). The intended sense of this specimen's treatment or condition label: approximately nine-day PBMC culture with coronavirus spike peptide pools or control peptides (ViraFEST assay). The library was produced with PCR. Sequenced on an Illumina iSeq 100. TCR sequencing of DNA from cultured CD4+ T cells used the Oncomine TCR Beta short-read assay at the Johns Hopkins FTIC core. TCRdb's own reprocessing of the public reads used fastp at Q25 and MiXCR and kept productive beta chains. A single entry per CDR3 protein holds the most common genes and DNA from its merged rows. Present in this sample are some 25,000 distinct CDR3 sequences, approximately 44% of which were seen just once. The ten largest clones add up to 9.5% to 13% of the sample.

The antigens for these receptors are not known. Source material: CD4+ T cells from blood, cultured in vitro. The receptors originated from a human donor who had recovered from COVID-19.

This clonotype was seen more than once but under ten times. The chain recombines TRBV6-5 with TRBJ2-3, with 7 nucleotides matching TRBD1. CDR1 and CDR2 from the germline V gene are MNHEY and SVGAGI. V trimming: 0 bases; J trimming: 1 base; junction bases outside the gene matches: 4. The CDR3 has 16 residues. The CDR3 sequence: CASSYSRGRGTDTQYF. CDR3 coding DNA: TGTGCCAGCAGTTACTCGAGGGGGCGAGGCACAGATACGCAGTATTTT.

The rearrangement uses TRBV12-3 or TRBV12-4 and TRBJ2-5; 7 positions agree with TRBD2. The CDR3 has 13 amino acids. The J segment lost 5 bases and the V segment lost 8 bases, leaving 8 bases of the junction unmatched. For the CDR3, the DNA is TGTGCCAGCGGGAGACGGGAGGCCGAGACCCAGTACTTC. This codes for CASGRREAETQYF.

This clonotype was picked up a small number of times. The chain recombines TRBV20-1 with TRBJ2-7, with TRBD2 identical over 14 bases. CDR1 and CDR2 (germline): DFQATT, SNEGSKA (reference sequence). The CDR3 sequence is 18 residues long. V shed 1 base and J 6 bases; nucleotides not matched to a gene: 14. DNA for the CDR3: TGCAGTGCTAGAGCGGGACTAGCGGGAGCAGGGGCTCGGAGCGAGCAGTACTTC. The encoded protein is CSARAGLAGAGARSEQYF.

This chain links TRBV6-2 or TRBV6-3 with TRBJ2-7; 8 positions agree with TRBD2. The CDR3 sequence is 14 residues long. Germline trimming cut 6 bases from V and 3 bases from J; bases unmatched to any gene: 7. Looked up from germline, CDR1 is MNHEY and CDR2 is SVGEGT. CDR3 amino acids: CASRIPGGNYEQYF. The CDR3 nucleotides read TGTGCCAGCAGAATACCGGGAGGGAACTACGAGCAGTACTTC.

This clonotype was picked up a small number of times. This chain uses TRBV7-9 with TRBJ1-1, with D unresolved. Germline V gives CDR1 SEHNR, CDR2 FQNEAQ (reference sequence). V gave up 2 bases and J gave up 1 base, with 8 bases separating them. This CDR3 comprises 14 residues. The CDR3 spells CASSLMRGNTEAFF. The CDR3 DNA follows: TGTGCCAGCAGCTTAATGCGTGGGAACACTGAAGCTTTCTTT.

This clonotype was detected only a few times. The chain joins TRBV7-9 to TRBJ2-1, with 7 bases aligning to TRBD2. V lost 4 bases to trimming and J lost 3 bases; unmatched junction nucleotides: 3. The CDR3 runs 14 residues. Germline V gene lookup returns CDR1 SEHNR and CDR2 FQNEAQ (reference sequence). CDR3 DNA sequence: TGTGCCAGCAGCTCCCGGGACTACTACAATGAGCAGTTCTTC. This encodes CASSSRDYYNEQFF.

V and J are TRBV12-3 or TRBV12-4 and TRBJ2-5; D assignment may be TRBD1 or TRBD2 (6 bases each). The V end lost 6 bases, the J end lost 5 bases, and 16 bases lay between the germline ends. This CDR3 comprises 14 residues. The CDR3 region is CASSNKGGAETQYF. CDR3 DNA sequence: TGTGCCAGCAGCAACAAGGGGGGCGCGGAGACCCAGTACTTC.

The chain links TRBV6-2 or TRBV6-3 to TRBJ1-2; D might be TRBD1 (5 bases). Germline loops: CDR1 MNHEY, CDR2 SVGEGT. The CDR3 is made up of 16 amino acids. With 3 bases removed from V and 0 bases from J, the gap between germline ends came to 14 bases. The CDR3 DNA reads as TGTGCCAGCAGTTATTCCGGGGGGAGAGCTAACTATGGCTACACCTTC. Translating it yields CASSYSGGRANYGYTF.

The J gene is TRBJ2-5, the V gene TRBV15; the match to TRBD2 covers 12 bases. V shed 5 bases and J 1 base; nucleotides not matched to a gene: 8. The CDR3 consists of 17 residues. Germline CDR1 LNHNV, CDR2 YYDKDF (reference sequence). CDR3 in amino acids: CATSLTKGLAGQETQYF. The CDR3 DNA follows: TGTGCCACCAGCCTAACAAAGGGACTAGCGGGCCAAGAGACCCAGTACTTC.

The CDR3 spells CASSIRGSYNEQFF. The CDR3 nucleotides are TGTGCCAGTAGTATAAGAGGATCCTACAATGAGCAGTTCTTC. The rearrangement uses TRBV19 and TRBJ2-1; no clear D gene. Between the trimmed V and J ends, which lost 2 bases and 1 base, there was a span of 6 bases. Germline V lookup: CDR1 LNHDA, CDR2 SQIVND (reference sequence). CDR3 length: 14 residues.

This clonotype has a single count. The J gene is TRBJ2-3, the V gene TRBV27; TRBD1 aligns across 7 bases. J gave up 6 bases and V 5 bases, and 8 bases lay outside the gene matches. Germline V gives CDR1 MNHEY, CDR2 SMNVEV (reference sequence). CDR3 size: 14 residues. The CDR3 region is CASSINRGVDTQYF. The DNA of the CDR3 is TGTGCCAGCAGTATAAACAGGGGTGTGGATACGCAGTATTTT.

This clonotype has a handful of counts. The chain has TRBV7-2 and TRBJ2-7; 9 nucleotides match TRBD1. V lost 2 bases, J lost 3 bases, and 5 bases stayed unmatched. The CDR3 loop spans 15 amino acids. Germline CDR1 and CDR2: SGHTA and FQGNSA. The CDR3 DNA reads as TGTGCCAGCAGCTTAATCACAGGGGGCAGCTACGAGCAGTACTTC. It yields the protein CASSLITGGSYEQYF.

This rearrangement joins TRBV6-5 to TRBJ1-1; 12 nucleotides align to TRBD1. This CDR3 contains 14 residues. V dropped 4 bases and J dropped 5; count of bases not matched to a gene: 2. The germline gives CDR1 MNHEY, CDR2 SVGAGI. The CDR3 DNA follows: TGTGCCAGCAGTTCGGGACAGGGGGCGACTGAAGCTTTCTTT. This codes for CASSSGQGATEAFF.

This clonotype was recorded a few times. The chain's CDR3 is CASSSSGTAGATLHF. DNA of the CDR3: TGTGCCAGCAGCAGCTCCGGGACAGCCGGTGCAACCCTCCACTTT. The chain links TRBV7-2 to TRBJ1-6; 7 positions match TRBD1. The CDR3 is 15 amino acids. From germline, CDR1 is SGHTA and CDR2 FQGNSA. With V trimmed by 5 bases and J by 14 bases, 15 bases remained unmatched.

This clonotype was detected a few times. A junction boundary mismatches the germline segment, possibly from a read error. This chain joins TRBV20-1 and TRBJ1-1, with TRBD1 as a possible D gene (6 bases). The CDR3 spans 11 residues. Germline-derived CDR1 and CDR2 are DFQATT and SNEGSKA (reference sequence). This CDR3 reads CGGQVNTEAFF. CDR3 coding DNA: TGTGGGGGGCAGGTGAACACTGAAGCTTTCTTT.

V gene TRBV7-8 combines with J gene TRBJ2-5, with TRBD1 matching over 10 bases. This CDR3 has 14 residues. Germline CDR1 and CDR2: SGHVS and FQNEAQ. With V trimmed by 5 bases and J by 5 bases, 5 bases remained unmatched. In DNA, the CDR3 is TGTGCCAGCAGCCTTCGGACAGGGGGGGAGACCCAGTACTTC. Translation: CASSLRTGGETQYF.

This clonotype was recorded a few times. The CDR3, as DNA: TGCAGTGCTAGAGGCGCGGGCCTTGGGAATGAAAAACTGTTTTTT. Protein product: CSARGAGLGNEKLFF. The V call is TRBV20-1, the J call TRBJ1-4; D is unclear. CDR1 DFQATT and CDR2 SNEGSKA come from the germline V gene (reference sequence). Deletions cut 1 base from V and 5 bases from J, with 14 bases between. The CDR3 loop spans 15 amino acids.

The CDR3 DNA reads as TGTGCCAGCAGTTCGGAAAGATCCGGGACTAGCGGGGGGAACACAGATACGCAGTATTTT. Encoded protein: CASSSERSGTSGGNTDTQYF. This chain connects TRBV6-2 or TRBV6-3 to TRBJ2-3, with 15 bases matching TRBD2. The length of the CDR3 is 20 residues. Trimming took 4 bases from V and 2 from J; bases not matched to a gene: 13. Per germline, CDR1 MNHEY and CDR2 SVGEGT.

This chain joins TRBV5-1 and TRBJ2-3; TRBD2 matches 11 bases. V gave up 4 bases and J gave up 6 bases; unmatched junction bases: 10. CDR1 is SGHRS and CDR2 is YFSETQ in the germline V gene. The CDR3 has 16 amino acids. This CDR3 is CASSTLGLAVPDTQYF. The CDR3 DNA follows: TGCGCCAGCAGCACCCTGGGACTAGCGGTGCCGGATACGCAGTATTTT.

The chain is built from TRBV18 and TRBJ1-2; no definite D call. The CDR3 length is 13 residues. V was shortened by 3 bases and J by 8 bases, with 13 bases between the two germline ends. Germline V lookup: CDR1 KGHSH, CDR2 LQKENI. CDR3 DNA: TGTGCCAGCTCACCTAATCCCTCCTTCGGCTACACCTTC. Protein sequence: CASSPNPSFGYTF.

This clonotype was detected a few times. This rearrangement joins TRBV20-1 to TRBJ1-2; D not certain. Trimming stripped 6 bases from V and 8 bases from J, with 19 bases between. This CDR3 contains 13 residues. Germline CDR1 reads DFQATT; CDR2 reads SNEGSKA (reference sequence). The CDR3 is CSATPGRANGYTF. For the CDR3, the DNA is TGCAGTGCCACGCCGGGCAGAGCGAACGGCTACACCTTC.

V usage is TRBV27 and J usage is TRBJ1-2; 8 positions match TRBD1. CDR3 length: 17 residues. Trimming took 2 bases from V and 4 from J; bases not matched to a gene: 12. The germline V gene has CDR1 MNHEY and CDR2 SMNVEV (reference sequence). CDR3 sequence (DNA): TGTGCCAGCAGTTTAAAGGGGACAGGCATTCCCCCCTATGGCTACACCTTC. Protein sequence: CASSLKGTGIPPYGYTF.

V usage is TRBV11-3 and J usage is TRBJ2-5; no clear D. Germline V gene lookup returns CDR1 SGHNT and CDR2 YENEEA. The CDR3 is made up of 16 amino acids. V was shortened by 7 bases and J by 3 bases, with 21 bases between the two germline ends. The CDR3 protein is CASTLGPASIKETQYF. The CDR3 DNA follows: TGTGCCAGCACCTTGGGTCCGGCCTCAATAAAAGAGACCCAGTACTTC. The variable domain in full, completed from reference TRBV11-3 and TRBJ2-5, reads EAGVVQSPRYKIIEKKQPVAFWCNPISGHNTLYWYLQNLGQGPELLIRYENEEAVDDSQLPKDRFSAERLKGVDSTLKIQPAELGDSAVYLCASTLGPASIKETQYFGPGTRLLVL.

The rearrangement joins TRBV18 to TRBJ2-7; the D gene is possibly TRBD2 (5 bases). The germline V gene encodes CDR1 KGHSH and CDR2 LQKENI. Trimming shortened V by 0 bases and J by 2 bases, and 17 bases separated the two germline ends. The CDR3 sequence is 17 residues long. The CDR3 DNA follows: TGTGCCAGCTCACCACCCTTTTTCGGTCGGGGTGCCTACGAGCAGTACTTC. Its translation: CASSPPFFGRGAYEQYF.

V and J are TRBV28 and TRBJ2-1; TRBD2 agrees at 12 bases. Germline V gene sequence: CDR1 MDHEN, CDR2 SYDVKM. This CDR3 contains 14 residues. V shed 11 bases, J shed 3 bases, and the junction held 5 bases outside the gene matches. The chain's CDR3 is CAGQTSGSYNEQFF. CDR3 in DNA: TGTGCCGGCCAGACTAGCGGGAGCTACAATGAGCAGTTCTTC.

The V gene is TRBV19, the J gene TRBJ2-7; 7 nucleotides match TRBD1. With 1 base clipped from V and 3 bases from J, the junction kept 6 bases outside the gene matches. The CDR3 consists of 15 residues. The germline V gene has CDR1 LNHDA and CDR2 SQIVND (reference sequence). The CDR3 region has the DNA TGTGCCAGTAGTATAGCCCCGGGACAGCTCTACGAGCAGTACTTC. Encoded protein: CASSIAPGQLYEQYF.